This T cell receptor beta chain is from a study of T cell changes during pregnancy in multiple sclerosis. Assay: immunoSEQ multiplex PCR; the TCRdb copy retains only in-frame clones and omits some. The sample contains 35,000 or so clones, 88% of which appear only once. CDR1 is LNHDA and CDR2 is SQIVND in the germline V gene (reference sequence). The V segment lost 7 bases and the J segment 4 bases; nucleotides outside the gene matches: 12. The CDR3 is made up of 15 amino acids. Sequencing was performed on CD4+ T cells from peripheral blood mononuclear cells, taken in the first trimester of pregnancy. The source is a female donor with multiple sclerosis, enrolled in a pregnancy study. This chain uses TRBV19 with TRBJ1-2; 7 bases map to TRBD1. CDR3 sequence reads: CASTNPGTVPYGYTF. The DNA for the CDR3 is TGTGCCAGTACCAACCCCGGGACAGTACCCTATGGCTACACCTTC.